The 20 T cell receptor beta chains below all came from one sample that was sequenced in a study of T cells in Graves' hyperthyroidism and ophthalmopathy. Amplified regions were TCR beta CDR3 sequences from RNA transcripts. When the TCR CDR3 underwent first-round RT-PCR, the HTBI primer set was used. TCRdb used MiXCR to reprocess the multiplex PCR reads, holding one entry per CDR3 protein. The sample lists about 640,000 distinct CDR3 sequences, 40% to 55% occurring once. Sequencing input: peripheral blood or thyroid tissue (not recorded which). The source is an adult man with Graves' disease, either hyperthyroidism or ophthalmopathy (not recorded which).

The V and J genes are TRBV27 and TRBJ2-7; no clear D gene. This CDR3 region has 14 residues. Germline CDR1 MNHEY, CDR2 SMNVEV (reference sequence). The V gene lost 3 bases and the J gene lost 0 bases, with 9 bases spanning the gap. In nucleotides, the CDR3 is TGTGCCAGCAGTTTCTTCAGGACCTCCTACGAGCAGTACTTC. Its protein is CASSFFRTSYEQYF.

Many counts were recorded for this clonotype. This sequence joins TRBV7-2 and TRBJ2-5; the D gene could be TRBD1 or TRBD2 (5 bases each). The germline CDR1 and CDR2 sequences are SGHTA and FQGNSA. V shed 5 bases and J shed 5 bases, with 18 bases lying between them. This CDR3 comprises 15 residues. CDR3 protein: CASSRGSGPYETQYF. The CDR3 coding sequence is TGTGCCAGCAGCCGGGGATCGGGGCCGTACGAGACCCAGTACTTC.

On this clonotype: Given a much more abundant clone one base away, this may be a read error. This chain uses TRBV5-1 with TRBJ1-6; no firm D call. CDR3 length: 15 residues. Germline lookup yields CDR1 SGHRS and CDR2 YFSETQ. V lost 0 bases to trimming and J lost 6 bases, with 10 bases between them. The CDR3 is CASSLDGSPNSPLHF. The CDR3 nucleotides are TGCGCCAGCAGCTTGGACGGCAGCCCTAATTCACCCCTCCACTTT.

This clonotype appeared many times. This chain uses TRBV20-1 with TRBJ2-7; perhaps TRBD2 as D (5 bases). The V gene lost 1 base and the J gene lost 3 bases, with 13 bases spanning the gap. From germline, CDR1 is DFQATT and CDR2 SNEGSKA (reference sequence). The CDR3 length is 14 residues. CDR3 amino acids: CSARVSAAGYEQYF. CDR3 DNA: TGCAGTGCTAGAGTGTCGGCCGCGGGCTACGAGCAGTACTTC.

As regards this clonotype: Germline and junction disagree at one end, which may indicate a read error. The V call is TRBV5-4, the J call TRBJ1-2; D gene ambiguous. The CDR3 has 14 amino acids. CDR1 is SGHNT and CDR2 is YYREEE in the germline V gene (reference sequence). CDR3 sequence (DNA): TGCGCCAGCAGCCAAGAAATAGGAAACTATGGCTACACCTTC. As protein: CASSQEIGNYGYTF.

This chain uses TRBV20-1 with TRBJ2-7; D may be TRBD1 (6 bases). The V gene's germline CDR1 is DFQATT and CDR2 SNEGSKA (reference sequence). The CDR3 runs 13 residues. Deletions cut 6 bases from V and 2 bases from J, with 14 bases between. The CDR3 DNA follows: TGCAGTGCGCAAGGGGACAAAACCTACGAGCAGTACTTC. This sequence encodes CSAQGDKTYEQYF.

The rearrangement joins TRBV2 to TRBJ1-6; maybe TRBD1 (5 bases). V lost 2 bases to trimming and J lost 9 bases, with 11 bases between them. Germline V gene lookup returns CDR1 SNHLY and CDR2 FYNNEI. The CDR3 is made up of 14 amino acids. The CDR3: CASSETGGSSPLHF. In nucleotides, the CDR3 is TGTGCCAGCAGTGAAACAGGAGGGAGTTCACCCCTCCACTTT.

The rearrangement links TRBV20-1 to TRBJ1-1; D is uncertain. CDR1 and CDR2 (germline): DFQATT, SNEGSKA (reference sequence). Trimming left V 6 bases short and J 4 bases short, with 12 bases between. The CDR3 contains 12 residues. CDR3 DNA sequence: TGCAGTGCCAGTTCTGTGGGCACTGAAGCTTTCTTT. Its translation: CSASSVGTEAFF.

The V call is TRBV2, the J call TRBJ1-4; 9 bases match TRBD1. CDR3 length: 14 residues. The germline V gene has CDR1 SNHLY and CDR2 FYNNEI. V was pared by 3 bases and J by 6 bases, with 2 bases of the junction left unmatched. The DNA for the CDR3 is TGTGCCAGCAGTGACCGGGACAGGGATGAAAAACTGTTTTTT. Protein sequence: CASSDRDRDEKLFF.

A word on this clonotype: At one boundary the junction diverges from the germline segment, which might be a read error. The rearrangement uses TRBV7-9 and TRBJ1-4; no definite D call. Germline loops: CDR1 SEHNR, CDR2 FQNEAQ (reference sequence). This CDR3 has 8 residues. CDR3 coding DNA: TGTGCCAGCAGCTTCGCTGGTTTT. Translating gives CASSFAGF.

The chain recombines TRBV10-3 with TRBJ1-1, with TRBD1 matching 9 bases. This CDR3 region has 14 residues. V lost 6 bases to trimming and J lost 2 bases; unmatched junction nucleotides: 4. Germline lookup yields CDR1 ENHRY and CDR2 SYGVKD. The CDR3 reads CAIRDRGLNTEAFF. The CDR3 region has the DNA TGTGCCATCAGGGACAGGGGATTAAACACTGAAGCTTTCTTT.

This clonotype turned up a few times. The rearrangement uses TRBV7-8 and TRBJ1-4; D possibly corresponds to TRBD1 (5 bases). The V gene's germline CDR1 is SGHVS and CDR2 FQNEAQ. Between the trimmed V and J ends, which lost 3 bases and 10 bases, there was a span of 18 bases. This CDR3 is built from 15 residues. CDR3 DNA sequence: TGTGCCAGCAGCTTGGCCAATGGGGGTCTAGGAAAACTGTTTTTT. This encodes CASSLANGGLGKLFF. The full variable domain, with the rest looked up from reference TRBV7-8 and TRBJ1-4, is GAGVSQSPRYKVAKRGQDVALRCDPISGHVSLFWYQQALGQGPEFLTYFQNEAQLDKSGLPSDRFFAERPEGSVSTLKIQRTQQEDSAVYLCASSLANGGLGKLFFGSGTQLSVL.

This chain joins TRBV7-9 and TRBJ1-2, with 7 nucleotides matching TRBD1. V lost 2 bases, J lost 1 base, and 10 bases stayed unmatched. The CDR3 consists of 17 residues. Germline CDR1 and CDR2: SEHNR and FQNEAQ (reference sequence). The CDR3 DNA is TGTGCCAGCAGCTTATCACCCGGACAGGCGCATAACTATGGCTACACCTTC. Its translation is CASSLSPGQAHNYGYTF.

There are many counts of this clonotype. This chain uses TRBV10-3 with TRBJ2-7; 7 bases fit TRBD1. V lost 8 bases to trimming and J lost 7 bases; unmatched junction nucleotides: 8. CDR3 length equals 12 residues. CDR1 and CDR2 (germline): ENHRY, SYGVKD. The CDR3 loop reads CAIGGQAQEQYF. CDR3 in DNA: TGTGCCATCGGAGGACAGGCGCAAGAGCAGTACTTC.

DNA for the CDR3: TGTGCCAGCAGCTTAGACGGGAGGGGTGAGCAGTACTTC. Protein sequence: CASSLDGRGEQYF. V gene TRBV7-9 combines with J gene TRBJ2-7; 8 bases are shared with TRBD2. Germline V gene lookup returns CDR1 SEHNR and CDR2 FQNEAQ (reference sequence). This CDR3 is built from 13 residues. V shed 1 base and J 7 bases; nucleotides not matched to a gene: 3.

This clonotype showed up many times. The V gene is TRBV10-3, the J gene TRBJ1-3, with D perhaps TRBD1 (5 bases). Looked up from germline, CDR1 is ENHRY and CDR2 is SYGVKD. This CDR3 spans 16 amino acids. Trimming shortened V by 0 bases and J by 4 bases, and 13 bases separated the two germline ends. The CDR3 DNA is TGTGCCATCAGTGAGTCGTCGCGGCAGGGCGGAAACACCATATATTTT. It is translated as CAISESSRQGGNTIYF.

This clonotype was picked up one time. The chain carries TRBV7-3 and TRBJ2-7; the D is unclear. CDR3 length: 12 amino acids. Germline V gene data show CDR1 as SGHTA and CDR2 as FQGTGA. The V end was cut by 8 bases, the J end by 5 bases, with 13 bases between. CDR3 in amino acids: CASSPPQHEQYF. CDR3 DNA: TGTGCCAGCTCACCCCCCCAGCACGAGCAGTACTTC.

CDR3 in amino acids: CASSETGLSNQPQHF. The CDR3 nucleotides are TGTGCCAGCAGTGAAACAGGGTTAAGCAATCAGCCCCAGCATTTT. This chain connects TRBV7-8 to TRBJ1-5; tentative D call: TRBD1 (6 bases). V lost 6 bases to trimming and J lost 1 base, with 13 bases between them. The CDR3 has 15 amino acids. Looked up from germline, CDR1 is SGHVS and CDR2 is FQNEAQ.

This clonotype was seen a few times. The J gene is TRBJ1-6, the V gene TRBV5-5, with D tentatively TRBD1 (5 bases). CDR3 length equals 15 residues. Germline V gene sequence: CDR1 SGHKS, CDR2 YYEKEE (reference sequence). The V end was cut by 6 bases, the J end by 8 bases, with 18 bases between. In nucleotides, the CDR3 is TGTGCCAGCAACCATGGCCCAACCAGGGATTCACCCCTCCACTTT. Its protein product is CASNHGPTRDSPLHF.

This clonotype was seen a single time. The chain carries TRBV7-9 and TRBJ2-7, with TRBD1 matching over 8 bases. V gave up 6 bases and J gave up 3 bases; unmatched junction bases: 16. CDR1 and CDR2 (germline): SEHNR, FQNEAQ (reference sequence). The CDR3 sequence is 17 residues long. The CDR3 here is CASSLSAAGGPHYEQYF. The CDR3, as DNA: TGTGCCAGCAGTTTATCCGCCGCAGGGGGCCCCCACTACGAGCAGTACTTC.